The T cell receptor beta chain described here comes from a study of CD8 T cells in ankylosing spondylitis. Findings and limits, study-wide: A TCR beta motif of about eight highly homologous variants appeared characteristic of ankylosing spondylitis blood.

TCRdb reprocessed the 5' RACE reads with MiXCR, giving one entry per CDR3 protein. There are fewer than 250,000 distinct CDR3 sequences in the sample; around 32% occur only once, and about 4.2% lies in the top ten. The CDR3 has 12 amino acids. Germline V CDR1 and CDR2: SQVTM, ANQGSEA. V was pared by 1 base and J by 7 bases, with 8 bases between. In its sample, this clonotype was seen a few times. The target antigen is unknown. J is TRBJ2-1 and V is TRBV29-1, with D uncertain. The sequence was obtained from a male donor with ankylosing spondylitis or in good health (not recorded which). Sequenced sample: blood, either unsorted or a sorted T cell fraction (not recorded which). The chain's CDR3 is CSVEGKENEQFF. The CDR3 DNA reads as TGCAGCGTTGAAGGGAAAGAGAATGAGCAGTTCTTC.